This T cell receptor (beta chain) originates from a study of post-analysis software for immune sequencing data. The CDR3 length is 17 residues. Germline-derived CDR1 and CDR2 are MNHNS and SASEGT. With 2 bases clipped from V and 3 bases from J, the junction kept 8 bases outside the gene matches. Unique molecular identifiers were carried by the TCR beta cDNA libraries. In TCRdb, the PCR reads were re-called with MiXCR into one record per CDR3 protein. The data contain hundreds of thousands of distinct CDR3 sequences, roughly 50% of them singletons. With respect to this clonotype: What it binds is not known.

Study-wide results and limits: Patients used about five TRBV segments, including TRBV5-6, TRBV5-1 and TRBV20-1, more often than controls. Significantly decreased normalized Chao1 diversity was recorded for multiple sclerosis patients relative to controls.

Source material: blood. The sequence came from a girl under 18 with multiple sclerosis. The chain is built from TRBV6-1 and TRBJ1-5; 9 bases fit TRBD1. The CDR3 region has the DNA TGTGCCAGCAGTGAATGGAGGGGACAGGGAAACAATCAGCCCCAGCATTTT. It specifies CASSEWRGQGNNQPQHF.